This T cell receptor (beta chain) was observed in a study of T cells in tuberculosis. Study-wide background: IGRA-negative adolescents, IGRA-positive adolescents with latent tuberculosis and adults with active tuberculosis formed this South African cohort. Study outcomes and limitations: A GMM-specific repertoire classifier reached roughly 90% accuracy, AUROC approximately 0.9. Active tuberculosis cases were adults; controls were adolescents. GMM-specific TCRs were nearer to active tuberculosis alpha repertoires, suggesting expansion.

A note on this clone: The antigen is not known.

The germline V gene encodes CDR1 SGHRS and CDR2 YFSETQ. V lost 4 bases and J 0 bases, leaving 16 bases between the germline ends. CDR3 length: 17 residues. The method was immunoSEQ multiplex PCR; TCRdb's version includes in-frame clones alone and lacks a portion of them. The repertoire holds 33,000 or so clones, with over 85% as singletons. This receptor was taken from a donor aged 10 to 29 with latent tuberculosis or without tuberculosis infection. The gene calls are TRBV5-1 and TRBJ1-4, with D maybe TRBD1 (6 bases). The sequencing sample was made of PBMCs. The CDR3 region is CASSRWTAPATNEKLFF. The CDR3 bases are TGCGCCAGCAGCCGTTGGACAGCCCCTGCAACTAATGAAAAACTGTTTTTT.